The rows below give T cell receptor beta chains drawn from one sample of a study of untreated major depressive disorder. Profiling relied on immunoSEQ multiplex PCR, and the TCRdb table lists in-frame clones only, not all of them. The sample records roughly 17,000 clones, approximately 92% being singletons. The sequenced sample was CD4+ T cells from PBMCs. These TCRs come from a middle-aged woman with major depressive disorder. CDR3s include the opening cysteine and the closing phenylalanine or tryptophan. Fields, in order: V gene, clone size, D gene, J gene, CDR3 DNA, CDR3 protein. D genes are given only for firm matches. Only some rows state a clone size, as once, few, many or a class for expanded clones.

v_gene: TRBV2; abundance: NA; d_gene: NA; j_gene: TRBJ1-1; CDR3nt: TGTGCCAGCACCCATAGGGGCTGGAACACTGAAGCTTTCTTT; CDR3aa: CASTHRGWNTEAFF
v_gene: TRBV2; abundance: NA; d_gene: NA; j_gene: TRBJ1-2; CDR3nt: TGTGCCAGCAGTGCGGTGTCAGCCGGGAGGGACTACACCTTC; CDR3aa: CASSAVSAGRDYTF
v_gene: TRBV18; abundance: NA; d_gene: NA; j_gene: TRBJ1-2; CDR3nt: TGTGCCAGCTCACCCCCCCCGACAACTACCAACTATGGCTACACCTTC; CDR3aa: CASSPPPTTTNYGYTF
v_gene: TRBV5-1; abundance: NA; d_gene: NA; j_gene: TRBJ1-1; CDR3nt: TGCGCCAGCAGCTTGGTTCCCCGACAGACAGGCGGCACTGAAGCTTTCTTT; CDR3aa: CASSLVPRQTGGTEAFF
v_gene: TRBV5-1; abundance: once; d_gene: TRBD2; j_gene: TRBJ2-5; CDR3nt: TGCGCCAGCAGCGTTACTAGCGGTAATCAAGAGACCCAGTACTTC; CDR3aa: CASSVTSGNQETQYF
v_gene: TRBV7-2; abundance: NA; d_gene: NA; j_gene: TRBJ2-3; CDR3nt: TGTGCCAGCAGCTTGCTAACGGGCCAAACCCTAGATACGCAGTATTTT; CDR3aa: CASSLLTGQTLDTQYF
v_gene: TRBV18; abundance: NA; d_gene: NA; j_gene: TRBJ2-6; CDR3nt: TGTGCCAGCTCACCACTTCCCTTCTGGTCTACTGGGGCCAACGTCCTGACTTTC; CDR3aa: CASSPLPFWSTGANVLTF
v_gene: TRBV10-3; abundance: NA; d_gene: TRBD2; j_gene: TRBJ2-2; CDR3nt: TGTGCCATCAGGACGACTAGCGGAAACACCGGGGAGCTGTTTTTT; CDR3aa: CAIRTTSGNTGELFF
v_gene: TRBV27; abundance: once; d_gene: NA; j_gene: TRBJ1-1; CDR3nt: TGTGCCAGCAGTTTCTCCGGGCTTGGTTTCACTGAAGCTTTCTTT; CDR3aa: CASSFSGLGFTEAFF
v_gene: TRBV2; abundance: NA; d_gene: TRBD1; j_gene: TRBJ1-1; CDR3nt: TGTGCCAGCGCCTACAGGGGCGGCACTGAAGCTTTCTTT; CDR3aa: CASAYRGGTEAFF
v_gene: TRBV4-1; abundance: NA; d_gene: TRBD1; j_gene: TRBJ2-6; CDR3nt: TGCGCCAGTAGACAGGGGGCCACTGGGGCCAACGTCCTGACTTTC; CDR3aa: CASRQGATGANVLTF
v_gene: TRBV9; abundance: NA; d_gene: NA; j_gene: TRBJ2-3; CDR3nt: TGTGCCAGCAGCGTAGTTCCCCAGAACACAGATACGCAGTATTTT; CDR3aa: CASSVVPQNTDTQYF
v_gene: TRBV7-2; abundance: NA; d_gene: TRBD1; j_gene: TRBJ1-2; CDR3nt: TGTGCCAGCAGCCGGGACAGGGGGTTCTATGGCTACACCTTC; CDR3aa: CASSRDRGFYGYTF
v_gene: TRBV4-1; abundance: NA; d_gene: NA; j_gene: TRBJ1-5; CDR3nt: TGCGCCAGCAGCCAAGAAATAACAGGGCAGAGCAATCAGCCCCAGCATTTT; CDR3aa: CASSQEITGQSNQPQHF
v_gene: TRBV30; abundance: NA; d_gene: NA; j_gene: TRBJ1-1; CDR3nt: TGTGCCGGAACGAGGGGTGAATACCCTGAAGCTTTCTTT; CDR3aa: CAGTRGEYPEAFF
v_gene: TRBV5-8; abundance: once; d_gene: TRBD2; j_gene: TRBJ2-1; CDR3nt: TGTGCCACCACCTTGGGGGCGGGGGGATCCTACAATGAGCAGTTCTTC; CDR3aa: CATTLGAGGSYNEQFF
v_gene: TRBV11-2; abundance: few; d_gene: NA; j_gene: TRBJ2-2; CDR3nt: TGTGCCAGCAGCTTAGTGGGGACCGGGGAGCTGTTTTTT; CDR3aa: CASSLVGTGELFF
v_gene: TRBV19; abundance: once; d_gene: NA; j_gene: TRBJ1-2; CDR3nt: TGTGCCAGTAGTATTTCCGGGGATAACTATGGCTACACCTTC; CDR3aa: CASSISGDNYGYTF
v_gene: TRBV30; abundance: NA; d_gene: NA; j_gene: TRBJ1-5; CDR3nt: TGTGCCTGGAGTACAACAGTGAGCAATCAGCCCCAGCATTTT; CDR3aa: CAWSTTVSNQPQHF
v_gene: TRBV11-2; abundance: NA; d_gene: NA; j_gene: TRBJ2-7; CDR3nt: TGTGCCAGCAGCCAAGAAGGAGAGGGGTTGTACGAGCAGTACTTC; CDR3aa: CASSQEGEGLYEQYF
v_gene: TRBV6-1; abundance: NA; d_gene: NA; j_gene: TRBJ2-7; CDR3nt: TGTGCCAGCAGTCAAAGCGGCCCCAGCTCCTACGAGCAGTACTTC; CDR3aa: CASSQSGPSSYEQYF
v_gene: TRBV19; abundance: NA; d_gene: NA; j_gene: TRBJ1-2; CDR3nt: TGTGCCAGTAGCATCAACTATGGCTACACCTTC; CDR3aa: CASSINYGYTF
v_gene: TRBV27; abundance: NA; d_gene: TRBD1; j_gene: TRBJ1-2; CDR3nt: TGTGCCAGCAGTTTAGGTCGACAGGGTAACTATGGCTACACCTTC; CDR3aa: CASSLGRQGNYGYTF
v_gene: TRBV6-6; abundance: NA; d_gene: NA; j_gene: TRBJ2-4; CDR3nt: TGTGCCAGCAGTTACTCAGGGGAAAAAAACATTCAGTACTTC; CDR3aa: CASSYSGEKNIQYF
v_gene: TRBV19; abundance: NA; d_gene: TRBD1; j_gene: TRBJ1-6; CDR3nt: TGTGCCAGTAGTTTCTTGGGGACAGGGGACAATTCACCCCTCCACTTT; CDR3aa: CASSFLGTGDNSPLHF
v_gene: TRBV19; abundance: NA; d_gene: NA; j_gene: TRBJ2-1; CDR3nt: TGTGCCAGTAGTAACGCCCTCAGGCAGAGCTCCTACAATGAGCAGTTCTTC; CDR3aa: CASSNALRQSSYNEQFF
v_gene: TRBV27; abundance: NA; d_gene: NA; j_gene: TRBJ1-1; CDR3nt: TGTGCCAGCTTCATCGGGGGGGCAGGGAACACTGAAGCTTTCTTT; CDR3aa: CASFIGGAGNTEAFF
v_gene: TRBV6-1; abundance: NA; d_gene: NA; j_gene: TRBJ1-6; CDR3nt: TGTGCCAGTAATCAGTGGGCTTCACCCCTCCACTTT; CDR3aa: CASNQWASPLHF
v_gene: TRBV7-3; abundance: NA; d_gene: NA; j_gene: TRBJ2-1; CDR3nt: TGTGCCAGCAGCTTTGGTGGAGGCTCCTACAATGAGCAGTTCTTC; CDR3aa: CASSFGGGSYNEQFF
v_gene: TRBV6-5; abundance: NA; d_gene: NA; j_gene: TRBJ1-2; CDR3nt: TGTGCCAGCAGTTACGGGGGGTACTATGGCTACACCTTC; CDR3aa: CASSYGGYYGYTF
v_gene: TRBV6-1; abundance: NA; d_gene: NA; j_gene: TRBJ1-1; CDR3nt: TGTGCCAGCAGTGAAGCCGCCGCAATCTTT; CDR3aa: CASSEAAAIF
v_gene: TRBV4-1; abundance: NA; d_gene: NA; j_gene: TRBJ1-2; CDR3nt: TGCGCCAGCAGCCAAGTGGGGGGGAGCTACACCTTC; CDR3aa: CASSQVGGSYTF
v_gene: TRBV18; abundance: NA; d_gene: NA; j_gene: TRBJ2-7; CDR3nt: TGTGCCAGCTCACCACAAGGGTTCGCCTACGAGCAGTACTTC; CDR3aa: CASSPQGFAYEQYF
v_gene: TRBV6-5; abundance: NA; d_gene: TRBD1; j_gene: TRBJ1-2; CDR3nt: TGTGCCAGCAGTGGGATCGGGACAGGGACCTATGGCTACACCTTC; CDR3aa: CASSGIGTGTYGYTF
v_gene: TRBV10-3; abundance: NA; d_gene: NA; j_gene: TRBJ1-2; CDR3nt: TGTGCCATCAGTGAGTCAAACAGCAACTATGGCTACACCTTC; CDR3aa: CAISESNSNYGYTF
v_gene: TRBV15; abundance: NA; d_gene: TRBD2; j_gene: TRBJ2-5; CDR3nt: TGTGCCACCAGCAGAGTGACTAGCGTTCAAGAGACCCAGTACTTC; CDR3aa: CATSRVTSVQETQYF
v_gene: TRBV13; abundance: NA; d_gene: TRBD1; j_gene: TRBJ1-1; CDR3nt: TGTGCCAGCAGCCCCAGGGGGAATCGAGGAACTGAAGCTTTCTTT; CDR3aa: CASSPRGNRGTEAFF
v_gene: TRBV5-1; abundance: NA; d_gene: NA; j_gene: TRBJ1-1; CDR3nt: TGCGCCAGCAGCTTGTACGCAGGGAGTGCTTTCTTT; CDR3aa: CASSLYAGSAFF
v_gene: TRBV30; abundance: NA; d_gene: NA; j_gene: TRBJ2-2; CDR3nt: TGTGCCTGGAGTTTCCCAGGGTTCCCGAACACCGGGGAGCTGTTTTTT; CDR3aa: CAWSFPGFPNTGELFF
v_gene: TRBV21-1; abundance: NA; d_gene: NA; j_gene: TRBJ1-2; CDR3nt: TGTGCCAGCAGCAGGACAGGGTTTGGCTACACCTTC; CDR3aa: CASSRTGFGYTF
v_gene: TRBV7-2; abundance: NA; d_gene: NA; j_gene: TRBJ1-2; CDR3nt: TGTGCCAGCAGCTTAGTGGCAGGGTTCGTGCCAAACTATGGCTACACCTTC; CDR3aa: CASSLVAGFVPNYGYTF
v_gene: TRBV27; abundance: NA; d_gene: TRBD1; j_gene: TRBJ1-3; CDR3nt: TGTGCCAGCAGTTTATATGGGGGACAGACAAAAGGAAACACCATATATTTT; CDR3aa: CASSLYGGQTKGNTIYF
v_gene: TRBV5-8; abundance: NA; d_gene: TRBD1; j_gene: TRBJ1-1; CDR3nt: TGTGCCAGCAGACCGGGACAGCCCATGAACACTGAAGCTTTCTTT; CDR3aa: CASRPGQPMNTEAFF
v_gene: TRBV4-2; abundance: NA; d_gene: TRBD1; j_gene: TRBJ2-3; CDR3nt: TGTGCCAGCAGCCCTCACGGGACAGGGGACGCAGATACGCAGTATTTT; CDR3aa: CASSPHGTGDADTQYF
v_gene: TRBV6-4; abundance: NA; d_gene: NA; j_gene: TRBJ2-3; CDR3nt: TGTGCCAGCAGTGCCTTAGAAGGAGATACGCAGTATTTT; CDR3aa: CASSALEGDTQYF
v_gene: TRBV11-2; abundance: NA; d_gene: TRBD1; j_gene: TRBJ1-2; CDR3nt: TGTGCCAGCAGTAAGGGACAGACGGGTGGCTACACCTTC; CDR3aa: CASSKGQTGGYTF
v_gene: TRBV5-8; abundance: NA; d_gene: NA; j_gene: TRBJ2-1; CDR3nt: TGTGCCAGCAGCTTAGTAGCGGCAATGTCCTACAATGAGCAGTTCTTC; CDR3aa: CASSLVAAMSYNEQFF
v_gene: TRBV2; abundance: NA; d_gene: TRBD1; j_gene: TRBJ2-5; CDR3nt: TGTGCCAGCAAATACGGCAGGGGGCAAGAGACCCAGTACTTC; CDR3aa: CASKYGRGQETQYF
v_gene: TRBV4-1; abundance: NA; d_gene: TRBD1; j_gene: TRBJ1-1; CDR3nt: TGCGCCAGCAGCCCTCGGTCCAGGACAGGGGGAATGAACACTGAAGCTTTCTTT; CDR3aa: CASSPRSRTGGMNTEAFF
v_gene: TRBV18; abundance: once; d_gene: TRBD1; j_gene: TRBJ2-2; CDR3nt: TGTGCCAGCTCACTTACTCGACAGGGAATCAGCAACGGGGAGCTGTTTTTT; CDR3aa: CASSLTRQGISNGELFF
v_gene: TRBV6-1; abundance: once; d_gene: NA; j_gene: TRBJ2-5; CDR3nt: TGTGCCAGCAGTGAAGGCTGGGGCGGGACCCAGTACTTC; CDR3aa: CASSEGWGGTQYF
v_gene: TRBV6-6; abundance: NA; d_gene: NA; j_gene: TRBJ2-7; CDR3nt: TGTGCCAGCAGTTACTCGGTCTCAGCCACCTCCTACGAGCAGTACTTC; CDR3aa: CASSYSVSATSYEQYF
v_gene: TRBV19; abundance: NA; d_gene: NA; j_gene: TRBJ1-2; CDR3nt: TGTGCCAGTAGTATCGGGAGCACACCTAACTATGGCTACACCTTC; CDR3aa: CASSIGSTPNYGYTF
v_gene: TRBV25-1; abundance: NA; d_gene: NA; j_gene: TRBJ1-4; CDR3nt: TGTGCCAGCAGTGATTCCGCCGGGACGGTCTATGAAAAACTGTTTTTT; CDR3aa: CASSDSAGTVYEKLFF
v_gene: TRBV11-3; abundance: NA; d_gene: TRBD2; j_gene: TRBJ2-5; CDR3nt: TGTGCCAGCAGCCTCACCGGGGGGATTCTCCAAGAGACCCAGTACTTC; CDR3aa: CASSLTGGILQETQYF
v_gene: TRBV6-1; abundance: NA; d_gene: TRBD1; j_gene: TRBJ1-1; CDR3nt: TGTGCCAGCAGTGAACGGCGATGGGACAGGGGGCACACTGAAGCTTTCTTT; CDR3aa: CASSERRWDRGHTEAFF